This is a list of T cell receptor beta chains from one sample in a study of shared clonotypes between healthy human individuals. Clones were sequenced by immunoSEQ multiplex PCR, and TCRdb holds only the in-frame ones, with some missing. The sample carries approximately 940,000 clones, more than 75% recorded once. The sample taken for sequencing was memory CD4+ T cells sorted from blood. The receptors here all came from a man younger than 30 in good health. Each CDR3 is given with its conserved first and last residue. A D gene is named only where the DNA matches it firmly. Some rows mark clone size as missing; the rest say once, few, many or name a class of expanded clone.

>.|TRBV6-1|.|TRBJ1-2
TGTGCCAGCAGTTCCGGGTATGGCTACACCTTC
CASSSGYGYTF
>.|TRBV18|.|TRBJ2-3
TGTGCCAGCTCACCACCGAGTCCCCAGGGAGATACGCAGTATTTT
CASSPPSPQGDTQYF
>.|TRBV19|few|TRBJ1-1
TGTGCCAGTAGTATTACGCGGGGAAGCACTGAAGCTTTCTTT
CASSITRGSTEAFF
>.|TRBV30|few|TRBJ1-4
TGTGCCTGGAGCGTCCATCATGAAAAACTGTTTTTT
CAWSVHHEKLFF
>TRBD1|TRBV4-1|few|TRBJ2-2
TGCGCCAGCAGCCAAGGGGTACAGGGGGTGTCTGGCACCGGGGAGCTGTTTTTT
CASSQGVQGVSGTGELFF
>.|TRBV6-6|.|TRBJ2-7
TGTGCCAGCAGTTCTGAACTATCCGAGCAGTACTTC
CASSSELSEQYF
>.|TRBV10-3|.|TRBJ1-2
TGTGCCATCAGTGGTACAGCTCGCGGCTACACCTTC
CAISGTARGYTF
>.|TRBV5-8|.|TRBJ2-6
TGTGCCAGCAGCCCATTCGGGCTCTCTGGGGCCAACGTCCTGACTTTC
CASSPFGLSGANVLTF
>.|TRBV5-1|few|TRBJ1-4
TGCGCCAGCAGCCCCGGGCCTAATGAAAAACTGTTTTTT
CASSPGPNEKLFF
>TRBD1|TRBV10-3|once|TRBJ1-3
TGTGCCATCAGTCCTGGGACAGGGGGTGGTGGAAACACCATATATTTT
CAISPGTGGGGNTIYF
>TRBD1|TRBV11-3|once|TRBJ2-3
TGTGCCAGCAGCCCGACCGGGACAGACACAGATACGCAGTATTTT
CASSPTGTDTDTQYF
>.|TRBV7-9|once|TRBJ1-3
TGTGCCAGCAGCCTAGCAGGAGGGGGAAACACCATATATTTT
CASSLAGGGNTIYF
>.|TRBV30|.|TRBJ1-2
TGTGCCTGGAGTGCTGAATTTAACTATGGCTACACCTTC
CAWSAEFNYGYTF